The rows below give T cell receptor beta chains drawn from one sample of a study of blood T cell repertoires in COVID-19. Some clones are missing from TCRdb's copy, which holds only in-frame ones; the method was immunoSEQ multiplex PCR. The data show about 180,000 clones, about 81% seen once. Sequencing was performed on peripheral blood. These receptors were collected from a woman of 80 years or more with COVID-19, enrolled during active disease. The CDR3 runs from the conserved cysteine through the conserved F or W. The D gene is left open where the match is weak. A row's size may be missing; if present it is once, few, many or a size class.

size: NA; V: TRBV30; D: TRBD1; J: TRBJ2-7; DNA: TGTGCCTGGGGGCCGGGACAGGGAACCTACGAGCAGTACTTC; CDR3: CAWGPGQGTYEQYF
size: NA; V: TRBV3-1/TRBV3-2; D: TRBD2; J: TRBJ2-5; DNA: TGTGCCAGCAGCCAATTGACTAGCGGGGTTGAGACCCAGTACTTC; CDR3: CASSQLTSGVETQYF
size: NA; V: TRBV5-6; D: TRBD1; J: TRBJ1-2; DNA: TGTGCCAGCAGCAGGGGGACAGCTAACTATGGCTACACCTTC; CDR3: CASSRGTANYGYTF
size: NA; V: TRBV28; D: NA; J: TRBJ1-5; DNA: TGTGCCAGCAGTGCACTGGGGGCTGGCAATCAGCCCCAGCATTTT; CDR3: CASSALGAGNQPQHF
size: NA; V: TRBV9; D: NA; J: TRBJ2-2; DNA: TGTGCCAGCAGTACCGCGTTGAACACCGGGGAGCTGTTTTTT; CDR3: CASSTALNTGELFF
size: NA; V: TRBV11-3; D: NA; J: TRBJ1-2; DNA: TGTGCCAGCAGCTTAGAGACTGATGTGGGCTACACCTTC; CDR3: CASSLETDVGYTF
size: once; V: TRBV29-1; D: NA; J: TRBJ1-1; DNA: TGCAGCGCTAGGGGTGGGCAGGAAGACACTGAAGCTTTCTTT; CDR3: CSARGGQEDTEAFF
size: NA; V: TRBV10-3; D: NA; J: TRBJ1-5; DNA: TGTGCCATCAGTGAGACACAGGGCTCATCTACCAATCAGCCCCAGCATTTT; CDR3: CAISETQGSSTNQPQHF
size: NA; V: TRBV6-2/TRBV6-3; D: NA; J: TRBJ2-2; DNA: TGTGCCAGCAGTTATCAGGGGACCGGGGAGCCGTTTTTT; CDR3: CASSYQGTGEPFF
size: NA; V: TRBV27; D: NA; J: TRBJ1-2; DNA: TGTGCCAGCAGTTTAAGCCCTTTCGGGGGCTACACCTTC; CDR3: CASSLSPFGGYTF
size: NA; V: TRBV19; D: TRBD1; J: TRBJ1-1; DNA: TGTGCCAGCCGGGACAGGCTGAACACTGAAGCTTTCTTT; CDR3: CASRDRLNTEAFF
size: NA; V: TRBV4-1; D: NA; J: TRBJ1-4; DNA: TGCGCCAGCAGCCAAGGTCAGGGGAGCAGGGTCGTTGAAAAACTGTTTTTT; CDR3: CASSQGQGSRVVEKLFF
size: NA; V: TRBV4-3; D: NA; J: TRBJ2-7; DNA: TGCGCCAGCAGCCAAGACAGGGATTTGGACGAGCAGTACTTC; CDR3: CASSQDRDLDEQYF
size: few; V: TRBV11-3; D: TRBD2; J: TRBJ2-7; DNA: TGTGCCAGCAGCCCCCGTCAGGCGAGCGGGGGGGCCTACGAGCAGTACTTC; CDR3: CASSPRQASGGAYEQYF
size: few; V: TRBV6-6; D: NA; J: TRBJ1-1; DNA: TGTGCCAGCAATGGAATCGGGGTGGCGGGCGCTGAAGCTTTCTTT; CDR3: CASNGIGVAGAEAFF
size: NA; V: TRBV19; D: NA; J: TRBJ1-4; DNA: TGTGCCAGTACCCCCACCTCGGACAGACCGAATGAAAAACTGTTTTTT; CDR3: CASTPTSDRPNEKLFF
size: NA; V: TRBV19; D: NA; J: TRBJ1-2; DNA: TGTGCCAGTAGTGTACTATCGGACGGGGGCTATGGCTACACCTTC; CDR3: CASSVLSDGGYGYTF
size: NA; V: TRBV28; D: NA; J: TRBJ2-5; DNA: TGTGCCAGCAGTTTAAACAGGAGAGAGACCCAGTACTTC; CDR3: CASSLNRRETQYF
size: NA; V: TRBV28; D: NA; J: TRBJ2-5; DNA: TGTGCCAGCAGTCCAGGCGGGATGGAGACCCAGTACTTC; CDR3: CASSPGGMETQYF
size: NA; V: TRBV19; D: TRBD1; J: TRBJ2-7; DNA: TGTGCCAGTAGTTCCAACCGACAGGGAACCTACGAGCAGTACTTC; CDR3: CASSSNRQGTYEQYF
size: NA; V: TRBV11-2; D: TRBD1; J: TRBJ1-1; DNA: TGTGCCAGCAGCTTAACCCCCGGATCGGCAGGGGGAAACACTGAAGCTTTCTTT; CDR3: CASSLTPGSAGGNTEAFF
size: NA; V: TRBV11-2; D: NA; J: TRBJ2-1; DNA: TGTGCCAGCAGCTTACCCGGGTTACTTTCTTACAATGAGCAGTTCTTC; CDR3: CASSLPGLLSYNEQFF
size: once; V: TRBV28; D: NA; J: TRBJ1-1; DNA: TGTGCCAGCAGTTTATTCCGGGGGGCTGGTACTGAAGCTTTCTTT; CDR3: CASSLFRGAGTEAFF
size: NA; V: TRBV7-2; D: TRBD1; J: TRBJ2-3; DNA: TGTGCCAGCAGCCTCGGACAGGCCAATACGCAGTATTTT; CDR3: CASSLGQANTQYF
size: NA; V: TRBV6-5; D: NA; J: TRBJ2-7; DNA: TGTGCCAGCAGGCTCGGTAGGACAATCGTCGAGCAGTACTTC; CDR3: CASRLGRTIVEQYF
size: NA; V: TRBV27; D: NA; J: TRBJ2-7; DNA: TGTGCCAGCAGCCGACGTGTGGGGGCATACGAGCAGTACTTC; CDR3: CASSRRVGAYEQYF
size: once; V: TRBV7-2; D: NA; J: TRBJ1-4; DNA: TGTGCCAGCAGCTCCGGGGGGGGGCTGGATGAAAAACTGTTTTTT; CDR3: CASSSGGGLDEKLFF
size: NA; V: TRBV5-1; D: NA; J: TRBJ2-1; DNA: TGCGCCAGCAGCGGCGGGACAGTAAGCAGCTCCTACAATGAGCAGTTCTTC; CDR3: CASSGGTVSSSYNEQFF
size: NA; V: TRBV10-3; D: NA; J: TRBJ2-3; DNA: TGTGCCATCCGACAGGAGGGCACAGATACGCAGTATTTT; CDR3: CAIRQEGTDTQYF
size: NA; V: TRBV5-4; D: TRBD2; J: TRBJ2-1; DNA: TGTGCCAGCAGCTTATCGCGCTGGGCTAGCGGGGGGGGGTTCTTC; CDR3: CASSLSRWASGGGFF
size: few; V: TRBV5-5; D: NA; J: TRBJ1-1; DNA: TGTGCCAGCCAAGGGTGGGGGGTCACTGAAGCTTTCTTT; CDR3: CASQGWGVTEAFF
size: NA; V: TRBV6-5; D: TRBD1; J: TRBJ2-7; DNA: TGTGCCAGCAGGAGGTCCAGGGGGCTATGGGACGAGCAGTACTTC; CDR3: CASRRSRGLWDEQYF
size: once; V: TRBV3-1/TRBV3-2; D: TRBD1; J: TRBJ2-7; DNA: TGTGCCAGCAGCCAAGGACAGGGGCTACCTACCTACGAGCAGTACTTC; CDR3: CASSQGQGLPTYEQYF
size: NA; V: TRBV7-6; D: TRBD1; J: TRBJ1-6; DNA: TGTGCCAGCAGCCTTCGGACAGGGGCTAATTCACCCCTCCACTTT; CDR3: CASSLRTGANSPLHF
size: NA; V: TRBV7-2; D: NA; J: TRBJ2-3; DNA: TGTGCCAGCAGCTTAGCGGCAACCACAGATACGCAGTATTTT; CDR3: CASSLAATTDTQYF
size: NA; V: TRBV5-1; D: NA; J: TRBJ2-3; DNA: TGCGCCAGCAGCTTGAAGGGGCAAAGCACAGATACGCAGTATTTT; CDR3: CASSLKGQSTDTQYF